These 11 T cell receptor beta chains came from one sample sequenced in a study of T cell clonality in common variable immunodeficiency. TCRdb's copy holds only in-frame clones and misses some; the assay was immunoSEQ multiplex PCR. Reported are some 40,000 clones, none seen only once; the ten largest carry 2.5% to 3%. The sequencing sample was made of peripheral blood mononuclear cells. The receptors come from a person aged 18 to 75 in good health.

This clone appeared many times. Here the CDR3 reads CASSLGGRQPQHF. The CDR3 bases that were read are TGTGCCAGCAGCTTAGGGGGCCGGCAGCCC. The chain uses TRBV7-8 and TRBJ1-5; D is possibly TRBD1 (5 bases). The CDR3 extends 3 residues past the end of the read, so its final part is completed from the germline J gene. V lost 1 base and J 7 bases, leaving 8 bases between the germline ends. CDR3 size: 13 residues. Germline CDR1 reads SGHVS; CDR2 reads FQNEAQ.

This clone was seen at least ten times. The CDR3 end falls 3 residues outside the read, so it is completed with the germline J gene. The chain couples TRBV2 to TRBJ2-5; TRBD2 matches at 8 bases. The ends lost 7 bases at V and 5 bases at J; junction bases unmatched: 12. CDR1 and CDR2 from the germline V gene are SNHLY and FYNNEI. The CDR3 is made up of 15 amino acids. The CDR3: CASTQSRASGETQYF. The sequenced part of the CDR3 DNA is TGTGCCAGCACCCAGTCACGTGCTAGCGGGGAGACC.

This clone was observed many times. The CDR3 end is not reached by the read, which stops 3 residues before it; the germline J gene fills it in. J is TRBJ2-3 and V is TRBV20-1, with 7 bases fitting TRBD2. The J segment lost 0 bases and the V segment lost 0 bases, leaving 6 bases of the junction unmatched. Germline V lookup: CDR1 DFQATT, CDR2 SNEGSKA (reference sequence). The CDR3 is 16 residues long. The DNA read from the CDR3 is TGCAGTGCTAGAGATGCAGGTAGCGGGAGCACAGATACG. Protein: CSARDAGSGSTDT. The complete CDR3 protein is CSARDAGSGSTDTQYF.

This clone was picked up many times. Read sequence stops 3 residues before the CDR3 end, and the germline J gene provides the missing end. This chain links TRBV2 with TRBJ1-1; 8 nucleotides line up with TRBD1. Trimming took 0 bases from V and 1 from J; bases not matched to a gene: 4. Germline V lookup: CDR1 SNHLY, CDR2 FYNNEI. CDR3 length equals 16 residues. The CDR3 DNA, read in part, is TGTGCCAGCAGTGAAGCGCTTCAGGGGGCGAACACTGAA. It yields the protein CASSEALQGANTE. From start to end, the CDR3 is CASSEALQGANTEAFF.

There are many counts of this clone. The read ends 3 residues shy of where the CDR3 ends; the end is completed using the germline J gene. This chain uses TRBV19 with TRBJ2-5, with 7 bases matching TRBD1. CDR1 LNHDA and CDR2 SQIVND come from the germline V gene (reference sequence). This CDR3 spans 14 amino acids. J was trimmed by 5 bases and V by 4 bases; bases with no gene match: 7. CDR3 sequence: CASSTQGQRETQYF. Partial CDR3 DNA: TGTGCCAGTAGTACCCAGGGACAGAGGGAGACC.

This clone was counted ten times or more. The read ends 3 residues before the CDR3 terminus; that terminus is restored from the germline J gene. V usage is TRBV19 and J usage is TRBJ2-3; 9 positions agree with TRBD1. The junction had 8 bases not matched to a gene; V was cut back by 7 bases and J by 3 bases. The CDR3 spans 15 residues. Germline V gene data show CDR1 as LNHDA and CDR2 as SQIVND (reference sequence). The CDR3 region is CASNRQGGITDTQYF. The DNA read from the CDR3 is TGTGCCAGTAACCGACAGGGGGGTATTACAGATACG.

This clone occurred many times. Read coverage stops 3 residues before the CDR3 terminus; the germline J gene supplies the remainder. V is TRBV10-3 and J is TRBJ1-1, with D unclear. Deletions cut 0 bases from V and 5 bases from J, with 10 bases between. CDR3 length equals 14 residues. Germline-derived CDR1 and CDR2 are ENHRY and SYGVKD. The chain's CDR3 is CAISESGPVTEAFF. The CDR3 DNA, read in part, is TGTGCCATCAGTGAGTCGGGCCCGGTAACTGAA.

This clone was seen repeatedly, ten times or more. The DNA ends 3 residues before the CDR3 does, and the rest of the CDR3 is filled in from the germline J gene. The chain is built from TRBV5-1 and TRBJ2-7; the match to TRBD2 covers 8 bases. The germline gives CDR1 SGHRS, CDR2 YFSETQ. CDR3 length: 15 amino acids. V was clipped by 0 bases and J by 2 bases; unmatched bases: 4. CDR3 DNA, as far as it was read: TGCGCCAGCAGCTTGGAACTAGCGGAAACCTACGAG. Protein product: CASSLELAETYE. The complete CDR3 reads CASSLELAETYEQYF. Full variable domain (rest looked up from reference TRBV5-1 and TRBJ2-7): KAGVTQTPRYLIKTRGQQVTLSCSPISGHRSVSWYQQTPGQGLQFLFEYFSETQRNKGNFPGRFSGRQFSNSRSEMNVSTLELGDSALYLCASSLELAETYEQYFGPGTRLTVT.

This clone was seen ten or more times. Sequencing ends 3 residues short of the CDR3 end; the germline J gene provides the rest. V is TRBV14 and J is TRBJ2-1; 7 bases are a match to TRBD2. V was pared by 2 bases and J by 4 bases, with 5 bases of the junction left unmatched. Germline CDR1 SGHDN, CDR2 FVKESK. The CDR3 totals 15 residues. CDR3 sequence reads: CASSQISGLYNEQFF. CDR3 bases read: TGTGCCAGCAGCCAAATTAGCGGGCTTTACAATGAG.

Many counts were recorded for this clone. CDR3 bases read: TGCAGTGCTAGGGGGACAGCGCACCTCGAAAAA. Its protein product is CSARGTAHLEK. The complete CDR3 protein is CSARGTAHLEKLFF. The chain recombines TRBV20-1 with TRBJ1-4, with 7 bases identical to TRBD1. The read stops 3 residues short of the end of the CDR3; the missing end is completed from the germline J gene. The CDR3 contains 14 residues. CDR1 is DFQATT and CDR2 is SNEGSKA in the germline V gene (reference sequence). Trimming removed 3 bases from V and 8 bases from J; junction bases left unmatched: 9.

This clone has ten or more counts. The missing CDR3 end, 3 residues past where the read stops, is filled in from the germline J gene. This sequence joins TRBV5-4 and TRBJ2-3; a weak D match, TRBD1 (5 bases). V lost 0 bases, J lost 7 bases, and 15 bases lay in between. The CDR3 runs to 15 residues. CDR1 is SGHNT, CDR2 YYREEE, per germline (reference sequence). The CDR3 DNA, read in part, is TGTGCCAGCAGCTTGGCCTTGGGCAGACAGTATACG. Translating it yields CASSLALGRQYT. The whole CDR3 reads CASSLALGRQYTQYF.